Listed below are T cell receptor beta chains from one sample, sequenced in a study of post-analysis software for immune sequencing data. MiXCR was run by TCRdb on the PCR reads, yielding one entry per CDR3 protein. The data contain under 200,000 distinct CDR3 sequences, 35% to 40% of them singletons. Sample: blood, taken after autologous hematopoietic stem cell transplantation. Source of these receptors: a girl between 10 and 17 years old with multiple sclerosis. The CDR3 runs from the conserved cysteine through the conserved F or W. A D gene is named only where the DNA matches it firmly. A clone size is listed for some rows: how often the clone was seen (once, few, many), or a class if it is expanded.

J: TRBJ2-7
size: NA
D: TRBD2
length: 13
V: TRBV20-1
CDR3: CSAWTSGYYEQYF
DNA: TGCAGTGCTTGGACTAGCGGGTACTACGAGCAGTACTTC

J: TRBJ2-2
size: NA
D: NA
length: 12
V: TRBV12-3/TRBV12-4
CDR3: CASSVKQWELFF
DNA: TGTGCCAGCAGTGTAAAGCAGTGGGAGCTGTTTTTT

J: TRBJ2-1
size: few
D: TRBD2
length: 16
V: TRBV7-8
CDR3: CASSPRTSGSRDEQFF
DNA: TGTGCCAGCAGCCCCCGGACTAGCGGATCCAGAGATGAGCAGTTCTTC

J: TRBJ2-1
size: few
D: NA
length: 14
V: TRBV3-1
CDR3: CASSQGKALAGKFF
DNA: TGTGCCAGCAGCCAAGGGAAGGCTTTGGCAGGGAAGTTCTTC

J: TRBJ2-2
size: NA
D: TRBD2
length: 15
V: TRBV4-3
CDR3: CASSQVAGGTGELFF
DNA: TGCGCCAGCAGCCAAGTGGCGGGAGGGACCGGGGAGCTGTTTTTT

J: TRBJ1-5
size: NA
D: NA
length: 14
V: TRBV7-9
CDR3: CASSPPGDGSPQHF
DNA: TGTGCCAGCAGCCCACCGGGGGACGGATCGCCCCAGCATTTT

J: TRBJ2-5
size: NA
D: TRBD1
length: 13
V: TRBV7-2
CDR3: CASSFKGAETQYF
DNA: TGTGCCAGCAGCTTCAAGGGGGCAGAGACCCAGTACTTC

J: TRBJ1-1
size: few
D: NA
length: 15
V: TRBV5-1
CDR3: CASSLAGAMNTEAFF
DNA: TGCGCCAGCAGCTTGGCTGGGGCGATGAACACTGAAGCTTTCTTT

J: TRBJ2-3
size: few
D: NA
length: 15
V: TRBV29-1
CDR3: CSVRVVGPPTDTQYF
DNA: TGCAGCGTGAGGGTAGTTGGGCCTCCCACAGATACGCAGTATTTT

J: TRBJ1-1
size: few
D: NA
length: 14
V: TRBV20-1
CDR3: CSARGRYMNTEAFF
DNA: TGCAGTGCTAGGGGCCGGTACATGAACACTGAAGCTTTCTTT

J: TRBJ2-1
size: NA
D: NA
length: 16
V: TRBV4-3
CDR3: CASSQDIGGAYNEQFF
DNA: TGCGCCAGCAGCCAAGATATCGGCGGGGCCTACAATGAGCAGTTCTTC

J: TRBJ2-7
size: few
D: NA
length: 13
V: TRBV7-9
CDR3: CASFLWSSYEQYF
DNA: TGTGCCAGCTTCCTATGGTCCTCCTACGAGCAGTACTTC

J: TRBJ2-1
size: few
D: TRBD2
length: 12
V: TRBV10-3
CDR3: CAITGGSNEQFF
DNA: TGTGCCATCACGGGGGGTTCCAATGAGCAGTTCTTC

J: TRBJ2-1
size: NA
D: NA
length: 16
V: TRBV20-1
CDR3: CSARDLGKEGINEQFF
DNA: TGCAGTGCTAGAGATCTCGGCAAAGAGGGGATCAATGAGCAGTTCTTC

J: TRBJ1-6
size: NA
D: NA
length: 15
V: TRBV7-6
CDR3: CASSLGGSYNSPLHF
DNA: TGTGCCAGCAGCTTAGGAGGCTCCTATAATTCACCCCTCCACTTT

J: TRBJ2-3
size: NA
D: NA
length: 14
V: TRBV20-1
CDR3: CSARVTLGTDTQYF
DNA: TGCAGTGCTAGAGTTACTCTCGGCACAGATACGCAGTATTTT

J: TRBJ1-2
size: many
D: NA
length: 13
V: TRBV27
CDR3: CASGPDRHYGYTF
DNA: TGTGCCAGCGGGCCGGACAGACACTATGGCTACACCTTC

J: TRBJ2-7
size: NA
D: NA
length: 15
V: TRBV20-1
CDR3: CSARDSAFDSYEQYF
DNA: TGCAGTGCTAGAGATTCGGCTTTTGACTCCTACGAGCAGTACTTC

J: TRBJ1-5
size: NA
D: TRBD1
length: 19
V: TRBV6-2/TRBV6-3
CDR3: CASSYSRDSSVYSNQPQHF
DNA: TGTGCCAGCAGTTACTCGAGGGACAGCTCCGTCTATAGCAATCAGCCCCAGCATTTT

J: TRBJ2-7
size: few
D: TRBD2
length: 15
V: TRBV7-9
CDR3: CASSLVLAEPYEQYF
DNA: TGTGCCAGCAGCTTAGTCCTAGCGGAACCCTACGAGCAGTACTTC

J: TRBJ1-1
size: few
D: NA
length: 13
V: TRBV7-9
CDR3: CASSPTGNTEAFF
DNA: TGTGCCAGCAGCCCGACAGGGAACACTGAAGCTTTCTTT

J: TRBJ2-5
size: NA
D: NA
length: 15
V: TRBV7-8
CDR3: CASSRGPYEAETQYF
DNA: TGTGCCAGCAGCCGTGGACCCTACGAGGCAGAGACCCAGTACTTC

J: TRBJ1-4
size: NA
D: NA
length: 14
V: TRBV27
CDR3: CASSLSAGRGELFF
DNA: TGTGCCAGCAGTTTATCGGCAGGTCGTGGGGAACTGTTTTTT

J: TRBJ2-1
size: NA
D: TRBD2
length: 15
V: TRBV6-5
CDR3: CASSYGVAGADEQFF
DNA: TGTGCCAGCAGTTACGGGGTAGCGGGAGCTGATGAGCAGTTCTTC

J: TRBJ2-3
size: many
D: TRBD2
length: 15
V: TRBV29-1
CDR3: CSVEPRTSGTDTQYF
DNA: TGCAGCGTTGAACCTCGGACTAGCGGCACAGATACGCAGTATTTT

J: TRBJ2-1
size: NA
D: NA
length: 15
V: TRBV5-1
CDR3: CASSLDAPSYNEQFF
DNA: TGCGCCAGCAGCCTGGACGCCCCGTCCTACAATGAGCAGTTCTTC

J: TRBJ1-2
size: NA
D: TRBD1
length: 13
V: TRBV20-1
CDR3: CRPPGQGFYGYTF
DNA: TGCAGACCCCCGGGACAGGGATTCTATGGCTACACCTTC

J: TRBJ2-7
size: NA
D: TRBD1
length: 14
V: TRBV12-3/TRBV12-4
CDR3: CASRPTGESYEQYF
DNA: TGTGCCAGCAGGCCGACAGGGGAATCCTACGAGCAGTACTTC

J: TRBJ2-3
size: NA
D: NA
length: 17
V: TRBV7-8
CDR3: CASSSDSGRPFGDTQYF
DNA: TGTGCCAGCAGTTCCGACAGCGGCAGGCCCTTTGGGGATACGCAGTATTTT

J: TRBJ2-4
size: NA
D: NA
length: 16
V: TRBV12-3/TRBV12-4
CDR3: CASSYGGDLVKNIQYF
DNA: TGTGCCAGCAGTTATGGCGGGGATCTAGTCAAAAACATTCAGTACTTC

J: TRBJ2-3
size: many
D: TRBD2
length: 14
V: TRBV4-3
CDR3: CASSFKAGGDTQYF
DNA: TGCGCCAGCAGCTTCAAAGCGGGAGGGGATACGCAGTATTTT

J: TRBJ1-2
size: many
D: NA
length: 15
V: TRBV5-1
CDR3: CASASGDGDPYGYTF
DNA: TGCGCCAGCGCCTCGGGGGACGGCGATCCCTATGGCTACACCTTC

J: TRBJ2-3
size: NA
D: NA
length: 17
V: TRBV12-3/TRBV12-4
CDR3: CASSLGPGIAFTDTQYF
DNA: TGTGCCAGCAGTTTAGGACCCGGGATCGCCTTCACAGATACGCAGTATTTT

J: TRBJ2-7
size: NA
D: TRBD1
length: 14
V: TRBV29-1
CDR3: CSVERGTGSYEQYF
DNA: TGCAGCGTTGAGAGGGGGACAGGGTCCTACGAGCAGTACTTC

J: TRBJ2-3
size: NA
D: TRBD1
length: 15
V: TRBV7-8
CDR3: CASSYDRAYTDTQYF
DNA: TGTGCCAGCAGCTACGACAGGGCCTACACAGATACGCAGTATTTT

J: TRBJ2-7
size: NA
D: NA
length: 15
V: TRBV6-5
CDR3: CASSYSRAGSYEQYF
DNA: TGTGCCAGCAGTTACTCGAGGGCAGGGTCCTACGAGCAGTACTTC

J: TRBJ2-1
size: few
D: TRBD2
length: 15
V: TRBV20-1
CDR3: CSASRGAGGNNEQFF
DNA: TGCAGTGCTTCCCGGGGAGCGGGAGGGAACAATGAGCAGTTCTTC

J: TRBJ2-3
size: many
D: TRBD2
length: 15
V: TRBV20-1
CDR3: CSANPAGGPLYTQYF
DNA: TGCAGTGCTAACCCAGCGGGAGGGCCCCTCTATACGCAGTATTTT

J: TRBJ2-3
size: NA
D: TRBD2
length: 19
V: TRBV24-1
CDR3: CATSDSTGLAGGRTDTQYF
DNA: TGTGCCACCAGTGATTCCACGGGACTAGCGGGAGGGCGCACAGATACGCAGTATTTT

J: TRBJ1-3
size: NA
D: NA
length: 12
V: TRBV20-1
CDR3: CSAQTVGNTIYF
DNA: TGCAGTGCCCAGACGGTAGGAAACACCATATATTTT

J: TRBJ2-7
size: few
D: NA
length: 16
V: TRBV27
CDR3: CASSPSDSGLPYEQYF
DNA: TGTGCCAGCAGTCCGAGTGATAGCGGTCTCCCCTACGAGCAGTACTTC

J: TRBJ1-1
size: NA
D: TRBD1
length: 15
V: TRBV20-1
CDR3: CSAWGTGGRNTEAFF
DNA: TGCAGTGCCTGGGGGACAGGGGGCCGTAACACTGAAGCTTTCTTT

J: TRBJ2-7
size: few
D: NA
length: 17
V: TRBV4-3
CDR3: CASSQDRVAGEGYEQYF
DNA: TGCGCCAGCAGCCAAGATAGGGTGGCGGGTGAGGGCTACGAGCAGTACTTC

J: TRBJ2-7
size: NA
D: NA
length: 11
V: TRBV3-1
CDR3: CTSSQGSGQYF
DNA: TGTACCAGCAGCCAAGGCTCCGGGCAGTACTTC

J: TRBJ2-5
size: NA
D: NA
length: 11
V: TRBV6-1
CDR3: CASRIQETQYF
DNA: TGTGCCAGCAGGATCCAAGAGACCCAGTACTTC

J: TRBJ2-6
size: NA
D: TRBD1
length: 16
V: TRBV11-2
CDR3: CASRTGGSSGANVLTF
DNA: TGTGCCAGCAGGACAGGGGGCAGTTCTGGGGCCAACGTCCTGACTTTC

J: TRBJ2-3
size: NA
D: TRBD2
length: 18
V: TRBV20-1
CDR3: CSARPTSGRAQWADTQYF
DNA: TGCAGTGCTCGACCTACTAGCGGGAGGGCCCAATGGGCAGATACGCAGTATTTT

J: TRBJ1-6
size: many
D: NA
length: 15
V: TRBV27
CDR3: CASSFSGATNSPLHF
DNA: TGTGCCAGCAGTTTCTCAGGGGCTACGAATTCACCCCTCCACTTT

J: TRBJ2-7
size: NA
D: NA
length: 15
V: TRBV20-1
CDR3: CSARDPGGGVHEQYF
DNA: TGCAGTGCTAGAGATCCAGGGGGGGGAGTCCACGAGCAGTACTTC

J: TRBJ2-1
size: NA
D: NA
length: 16
V: TRBV9
CDR3: CASSQPLAAGYNEQFF
DNA: TGTGCCAGCAGCCAACCACTAGCCGCGGGATACAATGAGCAGTTCTTC

J: TRBJ2-7
size: NA
D: NA
length: 14
V: TRBV20-1
CDR3: CSARDIADRYEQYF
DNA: TGCAGTGCTAGAGATATAGCGGACAGGTACGAGCAGTACTTC

J: TRBJ2-1
size: few
D: NA
length: 16
V: TRBV5-6
CDR3: CASSPPGGGIFNEQFF
DNA: TGTGCCAGCAGCCCACCTGGGGGCGGGATCTTCAATGAGCAGTTCTTC

J: TRBJ1-1
size: few
D: TRBD1
length: 14
V: TRBV20-1
CDR3: CSAIQDRVDAEAFF
DNA: TGCAGTGCTATCCAGGACAGGGTTGACGCTGAAGCTTTCTTT

J: TRBJ2-7
size: NA
D: TRBD1
length: 14
V: TRBV5-1
CDR3: CTSSLGTGSHEQYF
DNA: TGCACCAGCAGCTTGGGGACAGGGTCCCACGAGCAGTACTTC

J: TRBJ1-6
size: NA
D: NA
length: 16
V: TRBV5-5
CDR3: CASSLVGTLYGSPLHF
DNA: TGTGCCAGCAGCTTGGTGGGCACCCTTTATGGTTCACCCCTCCACTTT

J: TRBJ1-2
size: NA
D: TRBD1
length: 14
V: TRBV12-3/TRBV12-4
CDR3: CASTSGQGNYGYTF
DNA: TGTGCCAGCACCTCGGGACAGGGGAACTATGGCTACACCTTC

J: TRBJ2-7
size: NA
D: NA
length: 14
V: TRBV12-3/TRBV12-4
CDR3: CASSLGDGSIEQYF
DNA: TGTGCCAGCAGTTTAGGGGACGGGTCTATCGAGCAGTACTTC

J: TRBJ2-7
size: NA
D: TRBD2
length: 15
V: TRBV13
CDR3: CASSPTTREAYEQYF
DNA: TGTGCCAGCAGCCCCACGACACGGGAGGCCTACGAGCAGTACTTC